Described below is a single T cell receptor beta chain sequence and its context. Its target is unknown. This CDR3 region has 12 residues. From germline, CDR1 is SGHNT and CDR2 YYREEE (reference sequence). V lost 1 base and J 13 bases, leaving 12 bases between the germline ends. The record originates from a study of cytomegalovirus exposure and HLA in healthy donors. PCR involved 60 Vbeta and 13 Jbeta primers. Only in-frame clones appear in the TCRdb table, and some are missing; sequencing was by immunoSEQ multiplex PCR. Among some 140,000 clones listed, 65% to 75% were seen once. Study-wide points: According to a later analysis, most TCR beta chains associated with CMV appeared HLA-restricted. For cytomegalovirus status, the classifier reportedly gave diagnoses with high specificity and sensitivity. Accurate prediction of HLA-A and HLA-B alleles (for most subjects) was reportedly achieved from TCR beta sequences. Data from an earlier analysis indicated that most TCR beta V segments were productive either about 87% or about 30% of the time.

Sequenced: PBMCs. This chain connects TRBV5-4 to TRBJ2-1; D perhaps matches TRBD2 (6 bases). This TCR came from a man aged 25 to 45 in good health and CMV-seronegative. This CDR3 reads CASSLTGVRQFF. Here the CDR3 DNA reads TGTGCCAGCAGCTTGACGGGGGTCCGACAGTTCTTC.